This record covers a single T cell receptor beta chain. The data originate from a study of molecular identifiers for immune sequencing clone quantification. Study details: RNA, taken in replicates from roughly 21,000 or 96,000 naive CD8 cells, was split five ways, with four sequenced.

The use of previously described methods and listed TCR primers produced the bulk TCR libraries. TCRdb re-called the PCR reads with MiXCR, one entry per CDR3 protein. The profile shows over 55,000 distinct CDR3 sequences, roughly 17% of them singletons. The germline gives CDR1 SNHLY, CDR2 FYNNEI. With V trimmed by 7 bases and J by 2 bases, 11 bases remained unmatched. This CDR3 is 15 amino acids long. This chain uses TRBV2 with TRBJ2-7, with 7 bases fitting TRBD2. The TCR was taken from a human donor in good health. Some libraries in this study had Jurkat cell RNA spiked in. The specimen was naive CD8+ T cells from blood, with Jurkat cell RNA spiked in. As for subset: FACS-sorted CD8+CD4-CCR7+CD45RA+ naive T cells. The CDR3 spells CASTFERGVTYEQYF. DNA of the CDR3: TGTGCCAGCACCTTTGAGCGGGGAGTCACCTACGAGCAGTACTTC.